This T cell receptor beta chain was recovered during a study of T cell clonotyping in hematopoietic cell transplantation. This table comes from immunoSEQ multiplex PCR, and its TCRdb copy is limited to in-frame clones, with some not included. Here the sample spans approximately 11,000 clones, just over 45% being singletons. This clone was recorded a few times. Germline V CDR1 and CDR2: LGHNA, YSLEER. The CDR3 extends over 14 amino acids. The J segment lost 8 bases and the V segment lost 6 bases, leaving 9 bases of the junction unmatched. V is TRBV4-3 and J is TRBJ2-1; 8 bases are a match to TRBD2. This material consisted of PBMCs, taken 30 days after allogeneic stem cell transplant. The receptor was derived from a male patient between 50 and 60 years old who had an allogeneic stem cell transplant from an unrelated donor, so the T cells may come from the graft donor. Some clones in this sample may be carry-over from other donors' samples. DNA for the CDR3: TGCGCCAGCAGTCAAAGCGGGAGTGGCCATGAGCAGTTCTTC. Protein product: CASSQSGSGHEQFF.